The clone carrying this TCR beta chain showed up just once. The antigen remains unidentified. TCRdb keeps only in-frame clones here, not all; method: immunoSEQ multiplex PCR. The repertoire consists of about 350,000 clones, with roughly 90% occurring once and the leading ten covering approximately 12%. This sample is drawn from a study of Ad26.COV2.S vaccination and SARS-CoV-2 variants. Overall study context: Administration of Ad26.COV2.S was intramuscular, either once or twice 56 days apart.

Treatment defined: roughly 18 received Ad26.COV2.S at low or high dose, single or two shots; about five received placebo; per-sample allocation not given. Sampling occurred on day 63 after the first vaccine or placebo injection. Study-level points and caveats: Once vaccination had occurred, spike-specific CD8+ and CD4+ T cell responses reportedly showed substantial breadth.

The specimen comprised peripheral blood, sampled in a trial of Ad26.COV2.S vaccine versus placebo. The TCR originated in a person between 18 and 65 years old who received the Ad26.COV2.S COVID-19 vaccine or a placebo.

CDR3 loop: CASRSVGNTIYF. The DNA of the CDR3 is TGTGCCAGCCGTTCCGTTGGAAACACCATATATTTT. The chain joins TRBV6-2 or TRBV6-3 to TRBJ1-3; D is unclear. The CDR3 covers 12 residues. Germline V gene sequence: CDR1 MNHEY, CDR2 SVGEGT. V was trimmed by 8 bases and J by 3 bases, leaving 8 bases between them.